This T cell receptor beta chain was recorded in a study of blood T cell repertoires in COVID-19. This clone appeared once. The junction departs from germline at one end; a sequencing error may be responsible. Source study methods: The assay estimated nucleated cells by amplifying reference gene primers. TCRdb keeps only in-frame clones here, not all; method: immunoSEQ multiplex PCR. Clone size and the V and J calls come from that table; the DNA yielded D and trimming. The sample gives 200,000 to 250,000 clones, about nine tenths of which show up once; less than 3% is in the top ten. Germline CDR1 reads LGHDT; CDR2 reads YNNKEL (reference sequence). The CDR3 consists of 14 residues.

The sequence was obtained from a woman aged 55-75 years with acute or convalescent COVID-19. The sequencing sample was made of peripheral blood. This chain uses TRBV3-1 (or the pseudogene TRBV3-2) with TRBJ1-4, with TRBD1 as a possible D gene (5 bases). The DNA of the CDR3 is TGTGCCAGCAGCCAAGAAAAGTCGGGGGGATTGTGGCTGTTT. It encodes CASSQEKSGGLWLF.